The next 7 T cell receptor beta chains were all read from a single sample in a study of low-dose radiotherapy and immunotherapy resistance in tumors. TRAV- and TRBV-specific primers primed first-strand cDNA, covering alpha and beta chains. Amplification of TCRs used a constant-region primer and V-primer adapter for approximately 19 PCR cycles. Each CDR3 protein gets one entry after TCRdb re-called the reads with MiXCR. This sample carries some 94,000 distinct CDR3 sequences, 20% to 25% of them seen once, and the ten largest clones take 10% to 15%. The time point: after trial treatment. Treatment: LDRT plus nivolumab, ipilimumab, low-dose cyclophosphamide and aspirin (RACIN trial). The sequencing here drew on PBMCs, taken after low-dose radiotherapy plus immunotherapy. These receptors all come from a female donor with ovarian cancer.

This clonotype showed up just a few times. The gene calls are TRBV30 and TRBJ1-3; TRBD1 matches 8 bases. Unmatched junction bases numbered 5, after V lost 4 bases and J lost 0 bases. CDR1 and CDR2 from the germline V gene are GTSNPN and SVGIG (reference sequence). The CDR3 runs 15 residues. The CDR3 here is CAWTEDRVSGNTIYF. CDR3 DNA: TGTGCCTGGACCGAGGACAGGGTCTCTGGAAACACCATATATTTT.

Note on this clonotype: It is likely a read error: a sequence one base away is far more abundant. The chain couples TRBV4-3 to TRBJ2-7; TRBD2 aligns across 11 bases. This CDR3 spans 16 amino acids. Germline-derived CDR1 and CDR2 are LGHNA and YSLEER. DNA for the CDR3: TGCGCCAGCGGCCAAGATAGAACTAGCGGGAGTCGCGAGCAGTACTTC. Protein sequence: CASGQDRTSGSREQYF.

The J gene is TRBJ1-5, the V gene TRBV6-1, with TRBD1 identical over 12 bases. With 5 bases clipped from V and 2 bases from J, the junction kept 10 bases outside the gene matches. Germline CDR1 is MNHNS and CDR2 is SASEGT. The CDR3 sequence is 18 residues long. For the CDR3, the DNA is TGTGCCAGCAGTTACCCCCGGGACAGGGGGCGCGGCAATCAGCCCCAGCATTTT. Its protein is CASSYPRDRGRGNQPQHF.

This clonotype was counted many times. The junction differs from germline at one of its ends, possibly a read error. The V gene is TRBV5-1, the J gene TRBJ1-1; no clear D gene. Germline CDR1 and CDR2: SGHRS and YFSETQ. CDR3 length: 14 amino acids. The CDR3 reads CASSLDGMNTEAFF. Here the CDR3 DNA reads TGTGCCAGCAGCTTGGACGGGATGAACACTGAAGCTTTCTTT.

The V call is TRBV28, the J call TRBJ2-3; D is perhaps TRBD2 (6 bases). CDR3 length: 15 residues. Germline assignment: CDR1 MDHEN and CDR2 SYDVKM. The germline V and J ends were trimmed by 10 bases and 0 bases, with 17 bases remaining between them. The CDR3 bases are TGTGCCATTCAAAGCCGCGGGACTAGCACAGATACGCAGTATTTT. Its protein product is CAIQSRGTSTDTQYF.

This clonotype has ten or more counts. The chain has TRBV29-1 and TRBJ2-2; D is perhaps TRBD1 or TRBD2 (5 bases each). This CDR3 is built from 12 residues. The germline V gene has CDR1 SQVTM and CDR2 ANQGSEA. Trimming took off 5 bases at V and 13 bases at J, with 17 bases between the two ends. The CDR3 spells CSVRVGDRGLFF. The CDR3 DNA follows: TGCAGCGTTAGAGTCGGGGACCGTGGGCTGTTTTTT.

In this sample, this clonotype turned up many times. The J gene is TRBJ1-3, the V gene TRBV7-9; D is possibly TRBD1 (5 bases). The V gene's germline CDR1 is SEHNR and CDR2 FQNEAQ (reference sequence). This CDR3 contains 13 residues. V dropped 6 bases and J dropped 1 base, with 7 bases sitting between them. CDR3 protein: CASRPGSGNTIYF. The CDR3 nucleotides read TGTGCCAGCAGACCAGGGTCTGGAAACACCATATATTTT.